The 13 T cell receptor beta chains presented below share a single source sample, sequenced in a study of blood T cell repertoires in COVID-19. Data came from immunoSEQ multiplex PCR; TCRdb stores just in-frame clones and leaves some out. The sample holds about 180,000 clones, approximately 80% seen once. The sample comprised peripheral blood. These receptors were obtained from a human donor in a cohort sampled during active COVID-19.

The chain links TRBV2 to TRBJ2-1; 9 bases fit TRBD1. V was pared by 6 bases and J by 7 bases, with 10 bases of the junction left unmatched. Germline V gene sequence: CDR1 SNHLY, CDR2 FYNNEI. This CDR3 region has 15 residues. In nucleotides, the CDR3 is TGTGCCAGCAGAGCGGACAGGGGTTTAGGTAATGAGCAGTTCTTC. Protein: CASRADRGLGNEQFF.

This clone was seen just once. The V and J genes are TRBV3-1 (or the pseudogene TRBV3-2) and TRBJ1-1; TRBD1 matches at 8 bases. CDR1 and CDR2 from the germline V gene are LGHDT and YNNKEL (reference sequence). The CDR3 runs 18 residues. The junction had 12 bases not matched to a gene; V was cut back by 2 bases and J by 1 base. The CDR3: CASSQRSGGTRGNTEAFF. CDR3 in DNA: TGTGCCAGCAGCCAACGGTCAGGGGGCACCCGGGGGAACACTGAAGCTTTCTTT.

The J gene is TRBJ1-2, the V gene TRBV7-8; D is possibly TRBD1 (5 bases). The CDR3 contains 15 residues. Germline V lookup: CDR1 SGHVS, CDR2 FQNEAQ. The germline V and J ends were trimmed by 5 bases and 1 base, with 14 bases remaining between them. The CDR3 protein is CASSPMPTVNYGYTF. The DNA of the CDR3 is TGTGCCAGCAGCCCCATGCCGACAGTTAACTATGGCTACACCTTC. Full variable domain (missing parts from reference TRBV7-8 and TRBJ1-2): GAGVSQSPRYKVAKRGQDVALRCDPISGHVSLFWYQQALGQGPEFLTYFQNEAQLDKSGLPSDRFFAERPEGSVSTLKIQRTQQEDSAVYLCASSPMPTVNYGYTFGSGTRLTVV.

This sequence joins TRBV10-2 and TRBJ1-1, with 8 bases lining up with TRBD1. CDR3 size: 17 residues. The trim removed 11 bases at V and 0 bases at J, leaving 17 bases unmatched. Per germline, CDR1 WSHSY and CDR2 SAAADI. CDR3 amino acids: CAVMGRQGSLMNTEAFF. The CDR3 region has the DNA TGCGCCGTAATGGGGAGACAGGGGAGCCTAATGAACACTGAAGCTTTCTTT.

This sequence joins TRBV6-6 and TRBJ1-4; D perhaps matches TRBD1 (6 bases). Looked up from germline, CDR1 is MNHNY and CDR2 is SVGAGI (reference sequence). V lost 5 bases, J lost 7 bases, and 17 bases lay in between. This CDR3 contains 15 residues. DNA for the CDR3: TGTGCCAGCAGTAGACCACAGGGATATGGTGAAAAACTGTTTTTT. The encoded protein is CASSRPQGYGEKLFF.

V gene TRBV20-1 combines with J gene TRBJ2-7, with TRBD2 matching over 7 bases. After removal of 1 base from V and 6 bases from J, the junction contained 0 bases not matched to a gene. Germline V gene sequence: CDR1 DFQATT, CDR2 SNEGSKA (reference sequence). There are 11 residues in the CDR3. CDR3: CSARAGGEQYF. In nucleotides, the CDR3 is TGCAGTGCTAGAGCGGGGGGCGAGCAGTACTTC.

This sequence joins TRBV3-1 (or the pseudogene TRBV3-2) and TRBJ2-7; 11 positions agree with TRBD1. The J segment lost 3 bases and the V segment lost 0 bases, leaving 10 bases of the junction unmatched. The CDR3 covers 18 residues. The germline CDR1 and CDR2 sequences are LGHDT and YNNKEL (reference sequence). CDR3 region: CASSQDLGQGEGYYEQYF. The CDR3 DNA reads TGTGCCAGCAGCCAAGATCTGGGACAGGGGGAGGGCTACTACGAGCAGTACTTC.

Only one count was recorded for this clone. The V gene is TRBV28, the J gene TRBJ2-5; 10 bases are a match to TRBD2. Germline V CDR1 and CDR2: MDHEN, SYDVKM. J lost 5 bases, V lost 8 bases, and 11 bases had no gene match. The CDR3 has 15 amino acids. Written as DNA, the CDR3 is TGTGCCAGCCAAGGCCCCAGCGGGAGGGTTGAGACCCAGTACTTC. Translation gives CASQGPSGRVETQYF.

The chain couples TRBV6-2 or TRBV6-3 to TRBJ2-6, with D hard to call. The germline gives CDR1 MNHEY, CDR2 SVGEGT. V was shortened by 5 bases and J by 0 bases, with 5 bases between the two germline ends. The CDR3 loop spans 14 amino acids. The CDR3: CASSRVSGANVLTF. CDR3 nucleotide sequence: TGTGCCAGCAGTCGGGTCTCTGGGGCCAACGTCCTGACTTTC.

The chain couples TRBV6-5 to TRBJ1-5; possible D gene TRBD1, 5 bases. The CDR3 consists of 16 residues. Germline V gene lookup returns CDR1 MNHEY and CDR2 SVGAGI. V gave up 0 bases and J gave up 7 bases, with 16 bases separating them. The CDR3 here is CASSYSKSGSRQPQHF. CDR3 sequence (DNA): TGTGCCAGCAGTTACTCGAAATCAGGGTCTAGACAGCCCCAGCATTTT.

This CDR3 is CASTPLTGASEKLFF. The CDR3, as DNA: TGTGCCAGCACCCCCCTGACAGGGGCGAGTGAAAAACTGTTTTTT. The chain employs TRBV27 and TRBJ1-4; 8 bases are a match to TRBD1. With V trimmed by 7 bases and J by 7 bases, 11 bases remained unmatched. The CDR3 consists of 15 residues. Germline V gene data show CDR1 as MNHEY and CDR2 as SMNVEV (reference sequence).

V gene TRBV6-2 or TRBV6-3 combines with J gene TRBJ2-3; 10 nucleotides agree with TRBD1. Germline V gene sequence: CDR1 MNHEY, CDR2 SVGEGT. The CDR3 is 16 amino acids. V lost 5 bases to trimming and J lost 3 bases; unmatched junction nucleotides: 8. The CDR3 nucleotides read TGTGCCAGCAGTCAACGGGGACAGGGGCGGACAGATACGCAGTATTTT. Residues: CASSQRGQGRTDTQYF.

The rearrangement uses TRBV5-4 and TRBJ2-1; D remains unclear. V was clipped by 0 bases and J by 4 bases, with 5 bases between them. The CDR3 contains 13 residues. Germline V gene data show CDR1 as SGHNT and CDR2 as YYREEE (reference sequence). CDR3 in DNA: TGTGCCAGCAGCTTGGAGGAGTACAATGAGCAGTTCTTC. Its protein is CASSLEEYNEQFF.